Listed below are T cell receptor beta chains from one sample, sequenced in a study of blood T cell repertoires in COVID-19. TCRdb keeps only in-frame clones here, not all; method: immunoSEQ multiplex PCR. This table has around 200,000 clones, around four fifths appearing once. Sequencing was carried out using peripheral blood. Receptors were obtained from a man aged 50 to 60 with active or convalescent COVID-19. The CDR3 runs from the conserved cysteine through the conserved F or W. Fields, in order: CDR3 length, J gene, V gene, clone size, D gene, CDR3 DNA, CDR3 protein. A D gene is named only where the DNA matches it firmly. Rows give clone size only sometimes, using once, few, many, or a class for an expanded clone.

cdr3_length: 17
j_call: TRBJ2-1
v_call: TRBV7-6
clone_size: -
d_call: TRBD2
cdr3_nt: TGTGCCAGCAGCCCCCTAAGTGCGGGAGGGAACTACAATGAGCAGTTCTTC
cdr3_aa: CASSPLSAGGNYNEQFF

cdr3_length: 15
j_call: TRBJ1-1
v_call: TRBV5-1
clone_size: -
d_call: TRBD1
cdr3_nt: TGCGCCAGCAGCACTAGACAGGGGGCGCAGGCTGAAGCTTTCTTT
cdr3_aa: CASSTRQGAQAEAFF

cdr3_length: 13
j_call: TRBJ2-4
v_call: TRBV6-1
clone_size: -
d_call: -
cdr3_nt: TGTGCCAGCAGTGAGGGACTCGGGCCCATTCAGTACTTC
cdr3_aa: CASSEGLGPIQYF

cdr3_length: 13
j_call: TRBJ2-5
v_call: TRBV4-1
clone_size: -
d_call: -
cdr3_nt: TGCGCCAGCAGCCAAACTAGGCGGGAGACCCAGTACTTC
cdr3_aa: CASSQTRRETQYF

cdr3_length: 18
j_call: TRBJ1-5
v_call: TRBV5-4
clone_size: -
d_call: TRBD1
cdr3_nt: TGTGCCAGCAGCACCCGGGACAGGGGTATTGATAGCAATCAGCCCCAGCATTTT
cdr3_aa: CASSTRDRGIDSNQPQHF

cdr3_length: 14
j_call: TRBJ2-7
v_call: TRBV10-3
clone_size: few
d_call: TRBD1
cdr3_nt: TGTGCCATCAGTGGGCGGGACAGGGGTTCCGAGCAGTACTTC
cdr3_aa: CAISGRDRGSEQYF

cdr3_length: 12
j_call: TRBJ1-2
v_call: TRBV10-3
clone_size: -
d_call: -
cdr3_nt: TGTGCCATCAGTGAGTCGGGCCCTGGCTACACCTTC
cdr3_aa: CAISESGPGYTF

cdr3_length: 14
j_call: TRBJ1-5
v_call: TRBV19
clone_size: -
d_call: -
cdr3_nt: TGTGCCAGTAGTAGGACAGTAGACGGTCAGCCCCAGCATTTT
cdr3_aa: CASSRTVDGQPQHF

cdr3_length: 14
j_call: TRBJ1-4
v_call: TRBV11-2
clone_size: once
d_call: -
cdr3_nt: TGTGCCAGCAGCTTAATTCCGGGGAATGAAAAACTGTTTTTT
cdr3_aa: CASSLIPGNEKLFF

cdr3_length: 11
j_call: TRBJ2-7
v_call: TRBV6-5
clone_size: -
d_call: -
cdr3_nt: TGTGCCAGCAGTAAAACAGGGCTAGAGTACTTC
cdr3_aa: CASSKTGLEYF

cdr3_length: 17
j_call: TRBJ1-1
v_call: TRBV5-1
clone_size: -
d_call: -
cdr3_nt: TGCGCCAGCAGCTTAGGGGCAGGTGGGTTGATGAACACTGAAGCTTTCTTT
cdr3_aa: CASSLGAGGLMNTEAFF

cdr3_length: 15
j_call: TRBJ1-2
v_call: TRBV6-2/TRBV6-3
clone_size: once
d_call: -
cdr3_nt: TGTGCCAGCAGTTACTCCGCAGGAGGAGTCTATGGCTACACCTTC
cdr3_aa: CASSYSAGGVYGYTF

cdr3_length: 13
j_call: TRBJ2-7
v_call: TRBV27
clone_size: once
d_call: TRBD2
cdr3_nt: TGTGCCAGCAGTATAAGCGGGATATACGAGCAGTACTTC
cdr3_aa: CASSISGIYEQYF

cdr3_length: 16
j_call: TRBJ1-2
v_call: TRBV4-3
clone_size: -
d_call: -
cdr3_nt: TGCGCCAGCAGCCAAGTGCCCCAAACTACAAACTATGGCTACACCTTC
cdr3_aa: CASSQVPQTTNYGYTF

cdr3_length: 16
j_call: TRBJ1-1
v_call: TRBV18
clone_size: -
d_call: TRBD1
cdr3_nt: TGTGCCAGCTCAATAATGGGACAGCTATTGAACACTGAAGCTTTCTTT
cdr3_aa: CASSIMGQLLNTEAFF

cdr3_length: 13
j_call: TRBJ1-1
v_call: TRBV18
clone_size: -
d_call: -
cdr3_nt: TGTGCCAGCTCCCCTGAGCTGAACACTGAAGCTTTCTTT
cdr3_aa: CASSPELNTEAFF

cdr3_length: 14
j_call: TRBJ1-1
v_call: TRBV7-8
clone_size: -
d_call: -
cdr3_nt: TGTGCCAGCAGCTTTACCGGGATCAACACTGAAGCTTTCTTT
cdr3_aa: CASSFTGINTEAFF

cdr3_length: 16
j_call: TRBJ1-5
v_call: TRBV27
clone_size: -
d_call: -
cdr3_nt: TGTGCCAGCAGCAAAACCTTTCAGGCTAGCAATCAGCCCCAGCATTTT
cdr3_aa: CASSKTFQASNQPQHF

cdr3_length: 15
j_call: TRBJ2-7
v_call: TRBV4-1
clone_size: -
d_call: -
cdr3_nt: TGCGCCAGCAGCCACACCTGGGGGGGCGCGGAAGAGCAGTACTTC
cdr3_aa: CASSHTWGGAEEQYF

cdr3_length: 15
j_call: TRBJ1-4
v_call: TRBV2
clone_size: -
d_call: TRBD1
cdr3_nt: TGTGCCAGCATGGAACAGGGGACCACTAATGAAAAACTGTTTTTT
cdr3_aa: CASMEQGTTNEKLFF

cdr3_length: 15
j_call: TRBJ2-2
v_call: TRBV29-1
clone_size: -
d_call: TRBD2
cdr3_nt: TGCAGCGTTATAAGCGGGAGTGGCAACACCGGGGAGCTGTTTTTT
cdr3_aa: CSVISGSGNTGELFF

cdr3_length: 15
j_call: TRBJ2-3
v_call: TRBV12-5
clone_size: -
d_call: TRBD2
cdr3_nt: TGTGCTAGTGGTTTAAGCGGGGGGCCCGCAGATACGCAGTATTTT
cdr3_aa: CASGLSGGPADTQYF

cdr3_length: 15
j_call: TRBJ1-2
v_call: TRBV6-1
clone_size: -
d_call: -
cdr3_nt: TGTGCCAGCAGTGAGGTTGGACATCCGCGGTATGGCTACACCTTC
cdr3_aa: CASSEVGHPRYGYTF

cdr3_length: 16
j_call: TRBJ2-1
v_call: TRBV4-1
clone_size: -
d_call: -
cdr3_nt: TGCGCCAGCAGCCAAGGACTAGTTTTATCCTACAATGAGCAGTTCTTC
cdr3_aa: CASSQGLVLSYNEQFF

cdr3_length: 15
j_call: TRBJ1-2
v_call: TRBV30
clone_size: -
d_call: TRBD1
cdr3_nt: TGTGCCTGGAGTGGAAAGACAGGGGCTAACTATGGCTACACCTTC
cdr3_aa: CAWSGKTGANYGYTF

cdr3_length: 15
j_call: TRBJ2-2
v_call: TRBV5-1
clone_size: -
d_call: TRBD1
cdr3_nt: TGCGCCAGCAGCCCGGGACAGTTGAACACCGGGGAGCTGTTTTTT
cdr3_aa: CASSPGQLNTGELFF

cdr3_length: 15
j_call: TRBJ2-1
v_call: TRBV28
clone_size: -
d_call: TRBD2
cdr3_nt: TGTGCCAGCAGCCGACCTAGCGGGAGTGTCAATGAGCAGTTCTTC
cdr3_aa: CASSRPSGSVNEQFF

cdr3_length: 15
j_call: TRBJ1-2
v_call: TRBV4-1
clone_size: -
d_call: TRBD1
cdr3_nt: TGCGCCAGCAGGGGTCCCGGGACAGGGAACTATGGCTACACCTTC
cdr3_aa: CASRGPGTGNYGYTF

cdr3_length: 14
j_call: TRBJ1-2
v_call: TRBV6-2/TRBV6-3
clone_size: -
d_call: -
cdr3_nt: TGTGCCAGCAGCCCTACAGGGTCCACCTATGGCTACACCTTC
cdr3_aa: CASSPTGSTYGYTF

cdr3_length: 15
j_call: TRBJ2-7
v_call: TRBV6-6
clone_size: -
d_call: -
cdr3_nt: TGTGCCAGCAGTTACAGTATCCTCAGAAACTACGAGCAGTACTTC
cdr3_aa: CASSYSILRNYEQYF

cdr3_length: 19
j_call: TRBJ2-3
v_call: TRBV7-9
clone_size: -
d_call: TRBD2
cdr3_nt: TGTGCCAGCAGCTCGAGTCCCCCTCTAGCGGGGGGGCCGCCAGATACGCAGTATTTT
cdr3_aa: CASSSSPPLAGGPPDTQYF

cdr3_length: 12
j_call: TRBJ2-7
v_call: TRBV5-1
clone_size: few
d_call: TRBD1
cdr3_nt: TGCGCCAGCGGCCAGGGGGCTGGGGAGCAGTACTTC
cdr3_aa: CASGQGAGEQYF

cdr3_length: 15
j_call: TRBJ2-1
v_call: TRBV18
clone_size: -
d_call: TRBD1
cdr3_nt: TGTGCCAGCTCACCCTCCCCGACAGGGCTCAATGAGCAGTTCTTC
cdr3_aa: CASSPSPTGLNEQFF

cdr3_length: 12
j_call: TRBJ1-4
v_call: TRBV27
clone_size: -
d_call: -
cdr3_nt: TGTGCCGTCCGGGGGAATGGGGAAAAACTGTTTTTT
cdr3_aa: CAVRGNGEKLFF

cdr3_length: 15
j_call: TRBJ2-3
v_call: TRBV19
clone_size: -
d_call: -
cdr3_nt: TGTGCCAGTAGTCGGGACTTACTCTCGAGGGATACGCAGTATTTT
cdr3_aa: CASSRDLLSRDTQYF

cdr3_length: 12
j_call: TRBJ2-2
v_call: TRBV11-3
clone_size: -
d_call: -
cdr3_nt: TGTGCCAGCAGCCCAAACACCGGGGAGCTGTTTTTT
cdr3_aa: CASSPNTGELFF

cdr3_length: 18
j_call: TRBJ1-2
v_call: TRBV7-9
clone_size: once
d_call: TRBD1
cdr3_nt: TGTGCCAGCAGCTTAGGCGGACAGGGCCCACGCTCTAACTATGGCTACACCTTC
cdr3_aa: CASSLGGQGPRSNYGYTF

cdr3_length: 15
j_call: TRBJ1-1
v_call: TRBV6-5
clone_size: -
d_call: TRBD1
cdr3_nt: TGTGCCAGCAGACAAATACAGGGGGGGAACACTGAAGCTTTCTTT
cdr3_aa: CASRQIQGGNTEAFF

cdr3_length: 15
j_call: TRBJ1-1
v_call: TRBV28
clone_size: -
d_call: -
cdr3_nt: TGTGCCAGCAGTATGGGTACACAGGGGAACACTGAAGCTTTCTTT
cdr3_aa: CASSMGTQGNTEAFF

cdr3_length: 11
j_call: TRBJ1-5
v_call: TRBV29-1
clone_size: -
d_call: -
cdr3_nt: TGCAGCGCCTCCGAAGGGAGTTTACGGCATTTT
cdr3_aa: CSASEGSLRHF

cdr3_length: 16
j_call: TRBJ1-6
v_call: TRBV7-6
clone_size: -
d_call: -
cdr3_nt: TGTGCCAGCAGCTTAGTGGCCAGCTCCTATAATTCACCCCTCCACTTT
cdr3_aa: CASSLVASSYNSPLHF

cdr3_length: 15
j_call: TRBJ2-2
v_call: TRBV11-1
clone_size: -
d_call: TRBD2
cdr3_nt: TGTGCCAGCAGCTCCCGGGTAGCGGGAACTGGGGAGCTGTTTTTT
cdr3_aa: CASSSRVAGTGELFF

cdr3_length: 14
j_call: TRBJ2-1
v_call: TRBV19
clone_size: -
d_call: TRBD1
cdr3_nt: TGTGCCAGTAGCCCGGGACAGTCCTACAATGAGCAGTTCTTC
cdr3_aa: CASSPGQSYNEQFF

cdr3_length: 16
j_call: TRBJ2-3
v_call: TRBV29-1
clone_size: -
d_call: TRBD1
cdr3_nt: TGCAGCGTTGAAGCCCTCGACAGGGCCTTCGCAGATACGCAGTATTTT
cdr3_aa: CSVEALDRAFADTQYF

cdr3_length: 15
j_call: TRBJ1-1
v_call: TRBV7-9
clone_size: -
d_call: -
cdr3_nt: TGTGCCAGCAGCCGTCAGACAGGCGGGAACACTGAAGCTTTCTTT
cdr3_aa: CASSRQTGGNTEAFF

cdr3_length: 16
j_call: TRBJ1-1
v_call: TRBV19
clone_size: -
d_call: -
cdr3_nt: TGTGCCAGTAGGCCCTGGACCGGGACACAGAACACTGAAGCTTTCTTT
cdr3_aa: CASRPWTGTQNTEAFF

cdr3_length: 15
j_call: TRBJ2-2
v_call: TRBV4-1
clone_size: -
d_call: TRBD2
cdr3_nt: TGCGCCAGCAGCCACCTTAGCGGGAGAACGGGGGAGCTGTTTTTT
cdr3_aa: CASSHLSGRTGELFF

cdr3_length: 14
j_call: TRBJ2-7
v_call: TRBV19
clone_size: -
d_call: -
cdr3_nt: TGTGCCAGTGGTGGCGGGACGGCTCTGTACGAGCAGTACTTC
cdr3_aa: CASGGGTALYEQYF

cdr3_length: 13
j_call: TRBJ2-1
v_call: TRBV18
clone_size: -
d_call: TRBD1
cdr3_nt: TGTGCCAGCTCACGGGACAGGGGGAATGAGCAGTTCTTC
cdr3_aa: CASSRDRGNEQFF

cdr3_length: 13
j_call: TRBJ2-1
v_call: TRBV12-5
clone_size: few
d_call: TRBD1
cdr3_nt: TGTGCTAGTGGTCGTTCAGGGGGTCCTGAGCAGTTCTTC
cdr3_aa: CASGRSGGPEQFF

cdr3_length: 13
j_call: TRBJ1-2
v_call: TRBV4-1
clone_size: -
d_call: TRBD1
cdr3_nt: TGCGCCAGCAGTCAACAGGGGAACTATGGCTACACCTTC
cdr3_aa: CASSQQGNYGYTF

cdr3_length: 17
j_call: TRBJ2-3
v_call: TRBV7-9
clone_size: -
d_call: TRBD1
cdr3_nt: TGTGCCAGCAGCTCCGACCAGGACAGGGCCAGCACAGATACGCAGTATTTT
cdr3_aa: CASSSDQDRASTDTQYF

cdr3_length: 15
j_call: TRBJ2-3
v_call: TRBV5-1
clone_size: -
d_call: -
cdr3_nt: TGCGCCAGCAGCTTTCAGGGCCTTAGACCAGATACGCAGTATTTT
cdr3_aa: CASSFQGLRPDTQYF

cdr3_length: 15
j_call: TRBJ2-7
v_call: TRBV6-5
clone_size: -
d_call: TRBD2
cdr3_nt: TGTGCCAGTCTTTCAGCCCCCGGGACTAGCTACGAGCAGTACTTC
cdr3_aa: CASLSAPGTSYEQYF

cdr3_length: 15
j_call: TRBJ1-1
v_call: TRBV19
clone_size: -
d_call: -
cdr3_nt: TGTGCCAGTAGTATGGATTGGGCCGGGGGCACTGAAGCTTTCTTT
cdr3_aa: CASSMDWAGGTEAFF

cdr3_length: 14
j_call: TRBJ1-1
v_call: TRBV18
clone_size: once
d_call: -
cdr3_nt: TGTGCCAGCTCACCAGGTGGAGGGAAAGCTGAAGCTTTCTTT
cdr3_aa: CASSPGGGKAEAFF

cdr3_length: 15
j_call: TRBJ2-3
v_call: TRBV5-1
clone_size: -
d_call: TRBD1
cdr3_nt: TGCGCCAGCAGCTTGGATCAGGGGGCGGAGGATACGCAGTATTTT
cdr3_aa: CASSLDQGAEDTQYF

cdr3_length: 16
j_call: TRBJ2-7
v_call: TRBV5-1
clone_size: -
d_call: -
cdr3_nt: TGCGCCAGCAGCTTGGCCTACGGGGGAACGGTACTAGAGCAGTACTTC
cdr3_aa: CASSLAYGGTVLEQYF

cdr3_length: 13
j_call: TRBJ2-3
v_call: TRBV29-1
clone_size: -
d_call: TRBD2
cdr3_nt: TGCAGCGCTAAGCGGGGCAGCACAGATACGCAGTATTTT
cdr3_aa: CSAKRGSTDTQYF